The 15 T cell receptor beta chains given below trace back to one sample, sequenced in a study of CD8+CD57+ T cells in acquired aplastic anemia. TCR beta VDJ and CDR3 profiles were obtained from a genomic DNA template. A single record per CDR3 protein comes from TCRdb applying MiXCR to the reads. The data show 150,000 to 200,000 distinct CDR3 sequences, under 50% seen once. Sequenced patients had shown CD8+CD57+ cell expansion by flow cytometry. Sequenced: sorted CD4+, CD8+, or CD8+CD57+ T cells (not recorded which) from PBMCs. The source is a human donor with aplastic anemia.

The rearrangement uses TRBV7-8 and TRBJ2-5; a possible D gene is TRBD2 (6 bases). The V gene lost 5 bases and the J gene lost 5 bases, with 12 bases spanning the gap. This CDR3 has 13 amino acids. The germline gives CDR1 SGHVS, CDR2 FQNEAQ. This CDR3 is CASSMGGGETQYF. The CDR3 nucleotides are TGTGCCAGCAGCATGGGGGGTGGGGAGACCCAGTACTTC.

This clonotype was seen many times. Here the CDR3 reads CASSSPGTLTEAFF. The CDR3 DNA reads as TGTGCCAGCAGCTCTCCCGGGACGCTGACTGAAGCTTTCTTT. This sequence joins TRBV7-2 and TRBJ1-1; TRBD1 might be the D (5 bases). Deletions cut 4 bases from V and 5 bases from J, with 14 bases between. CDR1 SGHTA and CDR2 FQGNSA come from the germline V gene. This CDR3 is 14 amino acids long. The variable domain in full, completed from reference TRBV7-2 and TRBJ1-1, reads GAGVSQSPSNKVTEKGKDVELRCDPISGHTALYWYRQSLGQGLEFLIYFQGNSAPDKSGLPSDRFSAERTGGSVSTLTIQRTQQEDSAVYLCASSSPGTLTEAFFGQGTRLTVV.

This chain connects TRBV19 to TRBJ2-5; the match to TRBD2 covers 14 bases. This CDR3 is 14 amino acids long. V lost 10 bases to trimming and J lost 4 bases; unmatched junction nucleotides: 5. Per the germline V gene, CDR1 is LNHDA and CDR2 is SQIVND (reference sequence). The CDR3 nucleotides read TGTGCCACCCGACTAGCGGGGGGGCCAGAGACCCAGTACTTC. Its protein product is CATRLAGGPETQYF.

This clonotype has only a few counts. The V gene is TRBV12-3 or TRBV12-4, the J gene TRBJ2-7; possibly TRBD2 for D (5 bases). CDR3 length: 12 residues. Trimming removed 8 bases from V and 2 bases from J, with 10 bases in between. Written as DNA, the CDR3 is TGTGCCAGCGGACCGGGGACCTACGAGCAGTACTTC. Its protein is CASGPGTYEQYF.

This clonotype was found many times. The chain joins TRBV5-1 to TRBJ2-5; the match to TRBD2 covers 12 bases. Germline V gene sequence: CDR1 SGHRS, CDR2 YFSETQ. The CDR3 length is 17 residues. Trimming removed 3 bases from V and 4 bases from J; junction bases left unmatched: 10. This chain's CDR3 is CASSSRTSGNPRETQYF. The CDR3 DNA reads TGCGCCAGCAGCTCTCGGACTAGCGGGAACCCGAGAGAGACCCAGTACTTC.

This clonotype occurred many times. This chain connects TRBV12-3 or TRBV12-4 to TRBJ1-1, with D unresolved. Trimming stripped 6 bases from V and 6 bases from J, with 14 bases between. The CDR3 has 13 amino acids. CDR3 DNA: TGTGCCAGCAGGCCGGGCCGGGTCTCTGAAGCTTTCTTT. It yields the protein CASRPGRVSEAFF.

This clonotype has a single count. The rearrangement joins TRBV28 to TRBJ1-4, with D unresolved. Germline V gene lookup returns CDR1 MDHEN and CDR2 SYDVKM. The V end was cut by 3 bases, the J end by 4 bases, with 12 bases between. This CDR3 has 15 residues. Written as DNA, the CDR3 is TGTGCCAGCAGTTTTCCCGGGTCTTTTAATGAAAAACTGTTTTTT. Translating gives CASSFPGSFNEKLFF.

This chain connects TRBV24-1 to TRBJ2-3; 7 bases agree with TRBD2. With 3 bases clipped from V and 5 bases from J, the junction kept 10 bases outside the gene matches. The CDR3 contains 16 residues. Germline V gene lookup returns CDR1 KGHDR and CDR2 SFDVKD. The CDR3 region has the DNA TGTGCCACCAGTGATGTAGGGAGGGGTAGGGGAGATACGCAGTATTTT. Translation: CATSDVGRGRGDTQYF.

The chain carries TRBV25-1 and TRBJ1-2, with D possibly TRBD1 on 5 matching bases. This CDR3 has 15 amino acids. Germline CDR1 and CDR2: MGHDK and SYGVNS. V was pared by 2 bases and J by 3 bases, with 13 bases between. The CDR3 loop reads CASSEHPGRDYGYTF. DNA for the CDR3: TGTGCCAGCAGTGAACATCCAGGGCGGGACTATGGCTACACCTTC.

The chain couples TRBV2 to TRBJ2-7; D is unclear. This CDR3 region has 11 residues. Per the germline V gene, CDR1 is SNHLY and CDR2 is FYNNEI. The V end was cut by 7 bases, the J end by 5 bases, with 9 bases between. The CDR3 reads CASTLGNEQYF. The CDR3 DNA sequence: TGTGCCAGCACCCTAGGTAACGAGCAGTACTTC.

A note on this clonotype: The CDR3 does not close with the conserved phenylalanine or tryptophan, likely indicating a read error. V is TRBV7-8 and J is TRBJ2-7, with TRBD2 matching over 7 bases. Germline CDR1 SGHVS, CDR2 FQNEAQ. The CDR3 extends over 18 amino acids. The CDR3 reads CTSSLGLAGSLGNREQYS. CDR3 sequence (DNA): TGTACCAGCAGCTTAGGCTTAGCGGGCTCCTTGGGTAATAGGGAGCAGTACTCC.

This clonotype has at least ten counts. The gene calls are TRBV7-9 and TRBJ1-6; no firm D call. The CDR3 totals 14 residues. Looked up from germline, CDR1 is SEHNR and CDR2 is FQNEAQ (reference sequence). The V and J ends lost 4 bases and 12 bases respectively, with 16 bases between them. Written as DNA, the CDR3 is TGTGCCAGCAGCTCGACCCGGCGCCTTGAACCCCTCCACTTT. Translated, it gives CASSSTRRLEPLHF.

The sample holds a few counts of this clonotype. The chain joins TRBV28 to TRBJ2-4; TRBD2 agrees at 11 bases. J was trimmed by 9 bases and V by 6 bases; bases with no gene match: 7. The CDR3 runs 14 residues. Germline CDR1 and CDR2: MDHEN and SYDVKM. The CDR3 DNA reads as TGTGCCAGCAGCTTACTAGCGGGAGTAGGCATTCAGTACTTC. It is translated as CASSLLAGVGIQYF.

This clonotype was counted a few times. A much larger clone is a single base away; this may be a read error. The CDR3 DNA reads TGCAGTGCAAGGGACGGTGCGGACGCTGAAGCTTTCTTT. Amino acid sequence: CSARDGADAEAFF. V is TRBV20-1 and J is TRBJ1-1; weak D call: TRBD1 (5 bases). This CDR3 contains 13 residues. Germline CDR1 DFQATT, CDR2 SNEGSKA (reference sequence). Trimming removed 6 bases at V and 6 bases at J, with 17 bases between.

This clonotype was seen a few times. This may be a read error, as it is one base from a much larger clone. The rearrangement joins TRBV7-6 to TRBJ1-1; 10 bases line up with TRBD1. With 4 bases clipped from V and 3 bases from J, the junction kept 11 bases outside the gene matches. The CDR3 covers 17 residues. Per the germline V gene, CDR1 is SGHVS and CDR2 is FNYEAQ. CDR3 residues: CASSSRPRGQGYTEAFF. The CDR3 DNA reads TGTGCCAGCAGCTCCAGACCCCGGGGACAGGGGTACACTGAAGCTTTCTTT.